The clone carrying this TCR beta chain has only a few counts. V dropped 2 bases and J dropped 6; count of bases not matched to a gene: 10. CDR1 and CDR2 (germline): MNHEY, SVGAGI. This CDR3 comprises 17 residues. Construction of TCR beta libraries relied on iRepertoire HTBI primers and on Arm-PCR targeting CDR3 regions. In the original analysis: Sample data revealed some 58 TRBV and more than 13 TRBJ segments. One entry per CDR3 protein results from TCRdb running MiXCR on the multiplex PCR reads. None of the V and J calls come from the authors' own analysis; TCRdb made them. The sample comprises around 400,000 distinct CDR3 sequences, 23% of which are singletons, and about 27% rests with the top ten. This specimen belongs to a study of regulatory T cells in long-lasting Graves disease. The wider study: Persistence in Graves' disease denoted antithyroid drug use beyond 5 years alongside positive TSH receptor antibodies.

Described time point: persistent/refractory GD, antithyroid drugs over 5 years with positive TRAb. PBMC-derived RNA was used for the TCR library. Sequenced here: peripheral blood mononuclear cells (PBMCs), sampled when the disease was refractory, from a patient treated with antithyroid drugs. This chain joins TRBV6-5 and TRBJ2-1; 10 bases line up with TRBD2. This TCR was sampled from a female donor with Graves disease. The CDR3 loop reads CASSYPHLAGVGNEQFF. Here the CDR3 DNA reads TGTGCCAGCAGTTACCCACATCTAGCGGGAGTCGGCAATGAGCAGTTCTTC.